What follows describes a single T cell receptor (beta chain). Its target is unknown. Primers for the PCR totalled 60 Vbeta and 13 Jbeta. Assay used: immunoSEQ multiplex PCR; TCRdb lists only in-frame clones, some missing. The sample has 90,000 to 95,000 clones, 78% seen once. V was shortened by 4 bases and J by 4 bases, with 8 bases between the two germline ends. Germline loops: CDR1 SNHLY, CDR2 FYNNEI. The CDR3 consists of 13 residues. The record originates from a study of cytomegalovirus exposure and HLA in healthy donors. Study-level findings and limits: TRBV6-2, TRBV6-3 and some other V segments were unresolvable in 87-base-pair reads. Later analysis showed TCR association rates varying by HLA locus, highest for DRB1 and lowest for HLA-C. The productive fraction for most TCR beta V segments was about 87% or about 30% in an earlier analysis.

Material: PBMCs. The chain is built from TRBV2 and TRBJ1-5; D perhaps matches TRBD1 (5 bases). The sequence came from a male donor in good health and CMV-seropositive. CDR3 DNA sequence: TGTGCCAGCAGTGCCAACAGGAATCAGCCCCAGCATTTT. Protein product: CASSANRNQPQHF.